The 17 T cell receptor beta chains reported below all come from one sample, sequenced in a study of graft-versus-host responses after intestinal transplantation. This table comes from immunoSEQ multiplex PCR, and its TCRdb copy is limited to in-frame clones, with some not included. The profile shows 15,000 to 20,000 clones, 65% to 90% of them singletons. Investigators treated the graft tissue so that it released intraepithelial and lamina propria lymphocytes. The source was ileum tissue, collected 584 days after intestinal transplantation. These TCRs come from a human patient who received an intestinal transplant, so some T cells may come from the graft donor.

The V gene is TRBV18, the J gene TRBJ2-7, with TRBD2 matching 8 bases. The ends lost 4 bases at V and 5 bases at J; junction bases unmatched: 10. This CDR3 is built from 15 residues. The germline V gene has CDR1 KGHSH and CDR2 LQKENI. The CDR3 sequence: CASSLDFSGVHEQYF. CDR3 DNA sequence: TGTGCCAGCTCACTAGACTTTAGCGGGGTACACGAGCAGTACTTC.

This chain links TRBV13 with TRBJ2-5, with 7 bases fitting TRBD2. The trim removed 6 bases at V and 4 bases at J, leaving 8 bases unmatched. The germline V gene encodes CDR1 PRHDT and CDR2 FYEKMQ (reference sequence). The length of the CDR3 is 14 residues. CDR3 nucleotide sequence: TGTGCCAGCAGATCCCTTTCGGGGGGAGAGACCCAGTACTTC. This encodes CASRSLSGGETQYF.

The chain carries TRBV5-1 and TRBJ2-1; no clear D. This CDR3 contains 14 residues. Germline loops: CDR1 SGHRS, CDR2 YFSETQ. With 0 bases removed from V and 2 bases from J, the gap between germline ends came to 6 bases. The CDR3, as DNA: TGCGCCAGCAGCTTGGATAGTACCTACAATGAGCAGTTCTTC. Its protein is CASSLDSTYNEQFF.

The chain carries TRBV6-5 and TRBJ1-5; no definite D call. The germline V gene has CDR1 MNHEY and CDR2 SVGAGI. The V end was cut by 0 bases, the J end by 3 bases, with 3 bases between. CDR3 length equals 13 residues. The DNA for the CDR3 is TGTGCCAGCAGTTACTCTACCAATCAGCCCCAGCATTTT. Translated: CASSYSTNQPQHF.

The CDR3 sequence is CASSRETRQGDEQYF. In nucleotides, the CDR3 is TGTGCCAGCTCCAGAGAAACACGCCAAGGGGACGAGCAGTACTTC. The chain joins TRBV2 to TRBJ2-7; TRBD1 might be the D (5 bases). CDR3 length: 15 residues. The germline CDR1 and CDR2 sequences are SNHLY and FYNNEI. With 8 bases removed from V and 5 bases from J, the gap between germline ends came to 22 bases.

The CDR3 bases are TGTGCCACCAGCAGAGATATTATGAGGGGGTTCACAGATACGCAGTATTTT. Protein: CATSRDIMRGFTDTQYF. The gene calls are TRBV15 and TRBJ2-3, with D possibly matching TRBD1 (6 bases). Germline CDR1 LNHNV, CDR2 YYDKDF (reference sequence). V was cut by 0 bases and J by 2 bases, with 15 bases left in between. The CDR3 is made up of 17 amino acids.

The chain joins TRBV5-4 to TRBJ2-7, with 9 nucleotides matching TRBD2. Germline V CDR1 and CDR2: SGHNT, YYREEE (reference sequence). The CDR3 sequence is 15 residues long. The V gene end was trimmed by 0 bases and the J gene end by 2 bases; junction bases not matched to a gene: 3. The CDR3, as DNA: TGTGCCAGCAGCTTGGTGACTAGCGGACCCTACGAGCAGTACTTC. This codes for CASSLVTSGPYEQYF.

The gene calls are TRBV19 and TRBJ2-7; 8 nucleotides align to TRBD1. The trim removed 3 bases at V and 6 bases at J, leaving 4 bases unmatched. CDR1 is LNHDA, CDR2 SQIVND, per germline (reference sequence). The CDR3 runs 13 residues. Here the CDR3 DNA reads TGTGCCAGTAGTATGCAGGGGGCAAGCGAGCAGTACTTC. As protein: CASSMQGASEQYF.

The rearrangement links TRBV6-1 to TRBJ1-1; D is perhaps TRBD1 (5 bases). This CDR3 is built from 13 residues. Germline V gene lookup returns CDR1 MNHNS and CDR2 SASEGT. Trimming stripped 7 bases from V and 6 bases from J, with 15 bases between. The CDR3 loop is CASIIGAKSEAFF. CDR3 coding DNA: TGTGCCAGCATCATTGGGGCTAAGTCTGAAGCTTTCTTT.

V gene TRBV18 combines with J gene TRBJ1-4, with 10 nucleotides matching TRBD1. The CDR3 totals 14 residues. With V trimmed by 6 bases and J by 8 bases, 6 bases remained unmatched. The germline gives CDR1 KGHSH, CDR2 LQKENI. The chain's CDR3 is CASSPGQGPEKLFF. CDR3 DNA: TGTGCCAGCTCCCCGGGACAGGGGCCCGAAAAACTGTTTTTT.

This rearrangement joins TRBV5-1 to TRBJ2-7, with 7 bases aligning to TRBD1. The CDR3 runs 13 residues. With 4 bases clipped from V and 3 bases from J, the junction kept 4 bases outside the gene matches. The germline V gene encodes CDR1 SGHRS and CDR2 YFSETQ. The CDR3 loop reads CASSTGQSYEQYF. As DNA, the CDR3 is TGCGCCAGCAGCACGGGACAGAGCTACGAGCAGTACTTC.

The chain couples TRBV7-8 to TRBJ2-5; either TRBD1 or TRBD2 may supply D (5 bases each). Judging by the DNA end, TRBJ2-7 fits better; the J call may be wrong. Germline CDR1 is SGHVS and CDR2 is FQNEAQ. The CDR3 is made up of 14 amino acids. CDR3 nucleotides: TGTGCCAGCAGCTTAGTGTCCGGGGACCACGAGCAGTACTTC. Protein: CASSLVSGDHEQYF.

This clone occurred a few times. The chain links TRBV5-5 to TRBJ2-3; TRBD2 matches 8 bases. The CDR3 runs 15 residues. The trim removed 2 bases at V and 2 bases at J, leaving 4 bases unmatched. Germline-derived CDR1 and CDR2 are SGHKS and YYEKEE (reference sequence). In nucleotides, the CDR3 is TGTGCCAGCAGCTTTATCGGGGGGGTCACAGATACGCAGTATTTT. It codes for CASSFIGGVTDTQYF. Full variable domain (remainder filled in from reference TRBV5-5 and TRBJ2-3): DAGVTQSPTHLIKTRGQQVTLRCSPISGHKSVSWYQQVLGQGPQFIFQYYEKEERGRGNFPDRFSARQFPNYSSELNVNALLLGDSALYLCASSFIGGVTDTQYFGPGTRLTVL.

J is TRBJ1-3 and V is TRBV4-1; D unresolved. Germline values: CDR1 MGHRA, CDR2 YSYEKL. The V end was cut by 4 bases, the J end by 2 bases, with 12 bases between. There are 15 residues in the CDR3. The CDR3 bases are TGCGCCAGCAGCCTACGAACCGGGACTGGAAACACCATATATTTT. Encoded protein: CASSLRTGTGNTIYF.

This chain links TRBV27 with TRBJ2-6; TRBD1 matches at 10 bases. Trimming took 5 bases from V and 2 from J; bases not matched to a gene: 15. CDR1 and CDR2 (germline): MNHEY, SMNVEV (reference sequence). The CDR3 contains 20 residues. This CDR3 reads CASSLRGADRGPPGANVLTF. The CDR3 region has the DNA TGTGCCAGCAGTCTAAGGGGGGCCGACAGGGGGCCACCTGGGGCCAACGTCCTGACTTTC.

The chain uses TRBV6-5 and TRBJ2-5; D is perhaps TRBD1 (7 bases). Trimming removed 3 bases at V and 6 bases at J, with 14 bases between. Germline loops: CDR1 MNHEY, CDR2 SVGAGI. The CDR3 has 14 amino acids. CDR3 residues: CASSYDREVKTQYF. The CDR3 nucleotides read TGTGCCAGCAGTTATGACAGGGAGGTAAAGACCCAGTACTTC.

This chain links TRBV12-5 with TRBJ2-5; possible D gene TRBD1, 6 bases. The DNA matches TRBJ2-7 better at its end, which makes the J call doubtful. The CDR3 covers 12 residues. Germline V gives CDR1 LGHNT, CDR2 FRNRAP. CDR3 in DNA: TGTGCTAGTGGTCCGGACAGCTACGAGCAGTACTTC. Translating it yields CASGPDSYEQYF.